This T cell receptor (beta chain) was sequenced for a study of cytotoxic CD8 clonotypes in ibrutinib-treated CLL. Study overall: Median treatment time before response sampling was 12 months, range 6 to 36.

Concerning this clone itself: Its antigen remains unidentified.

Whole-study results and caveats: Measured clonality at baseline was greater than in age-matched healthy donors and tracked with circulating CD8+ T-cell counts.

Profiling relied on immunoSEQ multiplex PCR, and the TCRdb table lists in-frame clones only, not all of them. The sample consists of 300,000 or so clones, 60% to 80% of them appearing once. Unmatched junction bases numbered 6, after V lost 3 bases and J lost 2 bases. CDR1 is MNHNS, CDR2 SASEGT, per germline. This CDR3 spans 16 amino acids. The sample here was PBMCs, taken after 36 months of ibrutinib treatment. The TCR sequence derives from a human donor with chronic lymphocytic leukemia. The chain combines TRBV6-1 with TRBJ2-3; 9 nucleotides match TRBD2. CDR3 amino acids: CASSDPAGGHTDTQYF. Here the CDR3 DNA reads TGTGCCAGCAGTGATCCTGCGGGAGGGCACACAGATACGCAGTATTTT.